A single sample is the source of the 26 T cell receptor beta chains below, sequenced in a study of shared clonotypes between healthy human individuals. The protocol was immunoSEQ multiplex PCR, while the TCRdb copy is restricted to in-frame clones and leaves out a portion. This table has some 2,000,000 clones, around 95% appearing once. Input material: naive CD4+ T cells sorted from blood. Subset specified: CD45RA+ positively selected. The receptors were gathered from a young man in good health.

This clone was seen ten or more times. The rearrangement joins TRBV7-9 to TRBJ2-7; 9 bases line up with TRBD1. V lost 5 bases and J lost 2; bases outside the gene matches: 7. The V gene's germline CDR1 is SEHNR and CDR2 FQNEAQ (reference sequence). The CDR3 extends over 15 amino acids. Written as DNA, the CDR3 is TGTGCCAGCAGCCTTCGACAGGGGGGAGCCTACGAGCAGTACTTC. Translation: CASSLRQGGAYEQYF.

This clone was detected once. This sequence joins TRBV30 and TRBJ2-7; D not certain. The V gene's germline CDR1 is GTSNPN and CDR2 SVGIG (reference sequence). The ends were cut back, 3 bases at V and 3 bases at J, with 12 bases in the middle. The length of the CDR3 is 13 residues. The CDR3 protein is CAWRYQRSYEQYF. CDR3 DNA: TGTGCCTGGAGGTATCAAAGGAGCTACGAGCAGTACTTC.

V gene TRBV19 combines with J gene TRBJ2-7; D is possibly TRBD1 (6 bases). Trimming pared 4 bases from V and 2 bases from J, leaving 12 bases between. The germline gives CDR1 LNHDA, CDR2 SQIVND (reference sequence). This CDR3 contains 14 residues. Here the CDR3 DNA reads TGTGCCAGTAGTACAGGGGCGAGACCCTACGAGCAGTACTTC. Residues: CASSTGARPYEQYF.

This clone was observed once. CDR3 sequence: CASSLGQGTSGGYTF. CDR3 nucleotides: TGCGCCAGCAGCCTCGGACAGGGAACGTCGGGTGGCTACACCTTC. V is TRBV4-1 and J is TRBJ1-2; 8 nucleotides match TRBD1. Germline V lookup: CDR1 MGHRA, CDR2 YSYEKL. CDR3 size: 15 residues. V was pared by 4 bases and J by 7 bases, with 11 bases of the junction left unmatched.

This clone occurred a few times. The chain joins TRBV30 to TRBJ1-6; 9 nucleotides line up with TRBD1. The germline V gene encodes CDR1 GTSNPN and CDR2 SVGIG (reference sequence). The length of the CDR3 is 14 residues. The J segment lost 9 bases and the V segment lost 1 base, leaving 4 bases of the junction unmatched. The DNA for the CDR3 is TGTGCCTGGAGTGGGGACAGGGTTAGTTCACCCCTCCACTTT. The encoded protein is CAWSGDRVSSPLHF.

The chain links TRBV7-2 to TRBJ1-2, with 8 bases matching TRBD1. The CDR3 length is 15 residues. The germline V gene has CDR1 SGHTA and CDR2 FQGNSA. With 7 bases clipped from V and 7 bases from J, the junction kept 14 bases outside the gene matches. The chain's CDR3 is CASTDRGGLWRGYTF. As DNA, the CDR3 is TGTGCCAGCACCGACAGGGGAGGGCTGTGGCGTGGCTACACCTTC.

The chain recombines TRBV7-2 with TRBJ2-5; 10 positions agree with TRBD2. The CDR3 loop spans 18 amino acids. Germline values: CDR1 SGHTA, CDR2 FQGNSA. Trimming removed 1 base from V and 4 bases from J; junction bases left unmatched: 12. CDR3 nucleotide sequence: TGTGCCAGCAGCTTAGGACAACTAGCGGGATGGTGGGGAGAGACCCAGTACTTC. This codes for CASSLGQLAGWWGETQYF.

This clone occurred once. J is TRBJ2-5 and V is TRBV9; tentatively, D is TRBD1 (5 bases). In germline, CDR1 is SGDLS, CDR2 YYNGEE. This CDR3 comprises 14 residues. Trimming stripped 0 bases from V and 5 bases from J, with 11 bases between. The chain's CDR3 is CASSVAGLDETQYF. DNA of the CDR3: TGTGCCAGCAGCGTAGCAGGGTTAGATGAGACCCAGTACTTC.

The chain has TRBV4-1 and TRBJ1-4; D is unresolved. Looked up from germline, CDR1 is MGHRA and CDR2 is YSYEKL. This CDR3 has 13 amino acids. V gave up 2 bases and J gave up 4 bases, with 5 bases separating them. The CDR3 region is CASSQRVNEKLFF. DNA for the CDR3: TGCGCCAGCAGCCAAAGGGTTAATGAAAAACTGTTTTTT.

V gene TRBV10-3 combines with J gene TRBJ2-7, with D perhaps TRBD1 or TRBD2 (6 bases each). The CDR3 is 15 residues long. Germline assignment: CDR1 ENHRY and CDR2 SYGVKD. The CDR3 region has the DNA TGTACCAGTCGGGACGGAGGGGGAAGCTCCTACGAGCAGTACTTC. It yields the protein CTSRDGGGSSYEQYF.

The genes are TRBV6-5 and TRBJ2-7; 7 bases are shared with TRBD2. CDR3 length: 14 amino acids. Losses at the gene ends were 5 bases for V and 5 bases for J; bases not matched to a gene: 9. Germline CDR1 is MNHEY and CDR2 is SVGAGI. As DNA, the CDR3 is TGTGCCAGCAGTGGCGGGGGAATCGTGCACGAGCAGTACTTC. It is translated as CASSGGGIVHEQYF.

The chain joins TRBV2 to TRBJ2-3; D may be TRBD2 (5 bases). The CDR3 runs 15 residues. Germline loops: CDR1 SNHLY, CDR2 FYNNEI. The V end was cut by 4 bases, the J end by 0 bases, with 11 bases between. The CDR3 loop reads CASSVTRSSTDTQYF. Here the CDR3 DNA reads TGTGCCAGCAGTGTTACTAGGTCTAGCACAGATACGCAGTATTTT.

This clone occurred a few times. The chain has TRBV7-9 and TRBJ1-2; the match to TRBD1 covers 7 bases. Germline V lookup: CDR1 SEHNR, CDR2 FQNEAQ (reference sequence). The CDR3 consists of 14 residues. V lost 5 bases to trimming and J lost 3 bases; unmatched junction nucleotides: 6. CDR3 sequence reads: CASSTRTGDYGYTF. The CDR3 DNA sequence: TGTGCCAGCAGCACAAGGACAGGTGACTATGGCTACACCTTC.

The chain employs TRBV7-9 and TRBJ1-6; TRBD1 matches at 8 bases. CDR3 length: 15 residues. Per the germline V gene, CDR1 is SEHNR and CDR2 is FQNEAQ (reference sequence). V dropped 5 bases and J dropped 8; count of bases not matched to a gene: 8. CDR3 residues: CASSPRQGQDSPLHF. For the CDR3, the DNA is TGTGCCAGCAGCCCGAGACAGGGGCAGGATTCACCCCTCCACTTT.

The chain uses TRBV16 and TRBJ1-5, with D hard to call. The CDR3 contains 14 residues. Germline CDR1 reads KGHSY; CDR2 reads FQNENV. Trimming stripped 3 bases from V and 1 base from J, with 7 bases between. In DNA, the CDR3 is TGTGCCAGCAGCCAGATAGGAAGCAATCAGCCCCAGCATTTT. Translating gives CASSQIGSNQPQHF.

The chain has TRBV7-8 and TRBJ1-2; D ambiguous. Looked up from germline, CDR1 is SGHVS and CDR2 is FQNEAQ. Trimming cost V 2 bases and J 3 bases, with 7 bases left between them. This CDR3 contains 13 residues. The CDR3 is CASSLNFDYGYTF. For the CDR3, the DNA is TGTGCCAGCAGCTTAAATTTCGACTATGGCTACACCTTC.

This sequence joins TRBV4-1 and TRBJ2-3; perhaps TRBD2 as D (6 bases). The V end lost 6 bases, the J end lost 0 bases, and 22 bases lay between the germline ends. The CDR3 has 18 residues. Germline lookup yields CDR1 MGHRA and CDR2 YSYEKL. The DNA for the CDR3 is TGCGCCAGCAGTCTTTTGGCGGGGCAAAGCACTAGCACAGATACGCAGTATTTT. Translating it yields CASSLLAGQSTSTDTQYF.

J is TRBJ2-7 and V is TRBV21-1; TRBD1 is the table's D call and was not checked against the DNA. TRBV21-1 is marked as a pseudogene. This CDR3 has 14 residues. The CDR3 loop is CASSPRQGSHEQYF. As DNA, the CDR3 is TGTGCCAGCAGCCCTCGACAGGGCTCCCACGAGCAGTACTTC.

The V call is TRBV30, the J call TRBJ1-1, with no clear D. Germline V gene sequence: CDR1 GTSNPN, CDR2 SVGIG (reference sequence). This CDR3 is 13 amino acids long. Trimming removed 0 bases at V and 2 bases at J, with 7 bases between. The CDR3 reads CAWSVDPNTEAFF. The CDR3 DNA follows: TGTGCCTGGAGTGTAGATCCAAACACTGAAGCTTTCTTT.

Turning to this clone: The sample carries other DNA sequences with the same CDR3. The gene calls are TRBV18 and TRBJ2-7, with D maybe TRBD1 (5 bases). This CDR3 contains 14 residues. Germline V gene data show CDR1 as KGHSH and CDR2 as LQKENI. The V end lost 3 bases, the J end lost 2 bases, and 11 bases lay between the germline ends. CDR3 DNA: TGTGCCAGCTCACCCGGCAGGGTCACCTACGAGCAGTACTTC. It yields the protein CASSPGRVTYEQYF.

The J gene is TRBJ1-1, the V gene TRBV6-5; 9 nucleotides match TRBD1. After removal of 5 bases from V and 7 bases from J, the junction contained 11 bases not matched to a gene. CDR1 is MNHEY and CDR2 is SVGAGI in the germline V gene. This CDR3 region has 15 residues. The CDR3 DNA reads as TGTGCCAGCAGTAGGACAGGGGCCGGGTTAGGTGAAGCTTTCTTT. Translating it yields CASSRTGAGLGEAFF.

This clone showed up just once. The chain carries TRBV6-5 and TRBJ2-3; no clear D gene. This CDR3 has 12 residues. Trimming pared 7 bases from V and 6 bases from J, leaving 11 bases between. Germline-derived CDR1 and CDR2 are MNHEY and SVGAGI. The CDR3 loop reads CASTGVGDTQYF. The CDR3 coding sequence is TGTGCCAGCACTGGAGTTGGCGATACGCAGTATTTT.

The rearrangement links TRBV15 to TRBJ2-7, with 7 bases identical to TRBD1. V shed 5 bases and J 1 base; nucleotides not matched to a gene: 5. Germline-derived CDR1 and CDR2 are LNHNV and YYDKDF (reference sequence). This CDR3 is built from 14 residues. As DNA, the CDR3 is TGTGCCACCAGCCCAGACAGGGCTTCCTACGAGCAGTACTTC. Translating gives CATSPDRASYEQYF.

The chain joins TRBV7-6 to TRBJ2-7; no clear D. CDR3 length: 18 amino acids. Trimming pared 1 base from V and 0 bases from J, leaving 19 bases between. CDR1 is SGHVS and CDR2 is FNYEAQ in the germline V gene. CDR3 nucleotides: TGTGCCAGCAGCTTAGTACCCCCTTCCACCTCCCCCTCCTACGAGCAGTACTTC. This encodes CASSLVPPSTSPSYEQYF.

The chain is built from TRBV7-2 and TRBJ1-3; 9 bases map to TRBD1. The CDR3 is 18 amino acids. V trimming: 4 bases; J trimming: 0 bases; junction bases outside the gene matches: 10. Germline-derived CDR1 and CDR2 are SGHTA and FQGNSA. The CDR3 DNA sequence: TGTGCCAGCAGCTCGACGGACAGGGGCTACTACTCTGGAAACACCATATATTTT. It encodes CASSSTDRGYYSGNTIYF.

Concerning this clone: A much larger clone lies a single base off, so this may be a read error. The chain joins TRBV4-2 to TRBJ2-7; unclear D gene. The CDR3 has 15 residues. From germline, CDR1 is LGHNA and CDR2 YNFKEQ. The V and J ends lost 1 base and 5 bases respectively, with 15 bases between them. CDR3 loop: CASSQGVMHADEQYF. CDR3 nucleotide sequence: TGTGCCAGCAGCCAAGGAGTTATGCATGCGGACGAGCAGTACTTC.